The 17 T cell receptor beta chains reported below all come from one sample, sequenced in a study of regulatory T cells in long-lasting Graves disease. Described time point: newly diagnosed GD, antithyroid drugs for less than 3 months. RNA from PBMCs was the source of the TCR library. Both iRepertoire HTBI primers and Arm-PCR of CDR3 regions were used to build the TCR beta libraries. TCRdb processed the multiplex PCR reads anew with MiXCR; each CDR3 protein has one entry. The sample contains around 480,000 distinct CDR3 sequences, 15% to 20% of which appear only once. This same sample was also part of a study on T cells in Graves' hyperthyroidism and ophthalmopathy.

Source: peripheral blood mononuclear cells (PBMCs), taken at new diagnosis, from a patient treated with antithyroid drugs. Receptors originate from a middle-aged woman with Graves disease.

This clonotype has at least ten counts. The genes are TRBV7-3 and TRBJ1-6; D is possibly TRBD1 (6 bases). The CDR3 consists of 17 residues. Germline V gene sequence: CDR1 SGHTA, CDR2 FQGTGA. The V and J ends lost 1 base and 5 bases respectively, with 15 bases between them. This CDR3 is CASSLIGTGANNSPLHF. The CDR3 DNA sequence: TGTGCCAGCAGCTTAATAGGAACGGGGGCAAATAATTCACCCCTCCACTTT. Together with reference TRBV7-3 and TRBJ1-6, the CDR3 gives the full variable domain: GAGVSQTPSNKVTEKGKYVELRCDPISGHTALYWYRQSLGQGPEFLIYFQGTGAADDSGLPNDRFFAVRPEGSVSTLKIQRTERGDSAVYLCASSLIGTGANNSPLHFGNGTRLTVT.

This clonotype has ten or more counts. V is TRBV2 and J is TRBJ2-1, with D possibly being TRBD1 (6 bases). V gave up 5 bases and J gave up 7 bases, with 24 bases separating them. Germline CDR1 reads SNHLY; CDR2 reads FYNNEI. The CDR3 sequence is 17 residues long. The CDR3 reads CASSTETQGPQENEQFF. The CDR3 nucleotides are TGTGCCAGCAGTACCGAGACACAGGGTCCCCAGGAAAATGAGCAGTTCTTC.

V and J are TRBV11-2 and TRBJ1-2, with D possibly being TRBD1 (6 bases). Trimming removed 4 bases at V and 3 bases at J, with 12 bases between. The length of the CDR3 is 14 residues. Germline-derived CDR1 and CDR2 are SGHAT and FQNNGV. The DNA of the CDR3 is TGTGCCAGCAGCTCTCGACAGGCTTACTATGGCTACACCTTC. Translated, it gives CASSSRQAYYGYTF. The full variable domain, its missing parts supplied by reference TRBV11-2 and TRBJ1-2, is EAGVAQSPRYKIIEKRQSVAFWCNPISGHATLYWYQQILGQGPKLLIQFQNNGVVDDSQLPKDRFSAERLKGVDSTLKIQPAKLEDSAVYLCASSSRQAYYGYTFGSGTRLTVV.

The V call is TRBV27, the J call TRBJ2-2; TRBD2 matches at 9 bases. The CDR3 runs 17 residues. CDR1 and CDR2 (germline): MNHEY, SMNVEV (reference sequence). V shed 3 bases, J shed 2 bases, and the junction held 7 bases outside the gene matches. Written as DNA, the CDR3 is TGTGCCAGCAGTTTGTACCCGGGACTAGCAAACACCGGGGAGCTGTTTTTT. This sequence encodes CASSLYPGLANTGELFF.

The sample holds many counts of this clonotype. The V and J genes are TRBV2 and TRBJ1-2, with 12 bases matching TRBD1. The CDR3 is 15 residues long. CDR1 is SNHLY, CDR2 FYNNEI, per germline. V lost 6 bases to trimming and J lost 4 bases; unmatched junction nucleotides: 6. The CDR3 nucleotides read TGTGCCAGCAGCCGGGACAGGGGGCGAGGCTATGGCTACACCTTC. It encodes CASSRDRGRGYGYTF.

The V and J genes are TRBV5-1 and TRBJ2-3; 9 bases agree with TRBD2. The CDR3 is made up of 15 amino acids. CDR1 and CDR2 from the germline V gene are SGHRS and YFSETQ. V gave up 1 base and J gave up 6 bases; unmatched junction bases: 6. CDR3 residues: CASSLSRGGLDTQYF. The CDR3 bases are TGCGCCAGCAGCTTGTCGCGGGGGGGCCTCGATACGCAGTATTTT.

The J gene is TRBJ1-1, the V gene TRBV7-3; no definite D call. The CDR3 consists of 13 residues. Germline assignment: CDR1 SGHTA and CDR2 FQGTGA. Between the trimmed V and J ends, which lost 5 bases and 5 bases, there was a span of 12 bases. In DNA form, the CDR3 reads TGTGCCAGCAGCCGGATGTCGACGACTGAAGCTTTCTTT. Amino acids: CASSRMSTTEAFF.

This clonotype was observed at least ten times. The V and J genes are TRBV4-2 and TRBJ1-1; D might be TRBD1 (5 bases). Between the trimmed V and J ends, which lost 0 bases and 4 bases, there was a span of 12 bases. The germline V gene encodes CDR1 LGHNA and CDR2 YNFKEQ. The CDR3 extends over 15 amino acids. CDR3 region: CASSQDKGVGTEAFF. The CDR3 DNA sequence: TGTGCCAGCAGCCAAGATAAAGGGGTTGGCACTGAAGCTTTCTTT.

The sample holds many counts of this clonotype. The rearrangement joins TRBV6-1 to TRBJ1-2; 7 bases align to TRBD1. Trimming took 5 bases from V and 8 from J; bases not matched to a gene: 8. Germline V gene lookup returns CDR1 MNHNS and CDR2 SASEGT. This CDR3 comprises 13 residues. This chain's CDR3 is CASSTDRAGGYTF. The CDR3 DNA follows: TGTGCCAGCAGTACAGACAGGGCGGGAGGCTACACCTTC.

The V call is TRBV29-1, the J call TRBJ2-3, with D perhaps matching TRBD2 (7 bases). The CDR3 consists of 13 residues. Per germline, CDR1 SQVTM and CDR2 ANQGSEA. V dropped 4 bases and J dropped 6 bases, with 14 bases sitting between them. This chain's CDR3 is CSVGDTSADTQYF. The DNA of the CDR3 is TGCAGCGTTGGGGACACTAGCGCCGATACGCAGTATTTT.

This clonotype was seen at least ten times. V is TRBV12-3 or TRBV12-4 and J is TRBJ1-2; TRBD1 is a possible D gene (6 bases). Trimming pared 7 bases from V and 8 bases from J, leaving 23 bases between. This CDR3 has 15 amino acids. CDR3 nucleotide sequence: TGTGCCAGCATTACCCGGAGGAGGGGGATGTTAGGCTACACCTTC. This sequence encodes CASITRRRGMLGYTF.

Only a few counts were recorded for this clonotype. This chain joins TRBV28 and TRBJ1-1; D is unresolved. V was cut by 4 bases and J by 6 bases, with 6 bases left in between. Looked up from germline, CDR1 is MDHEN and CDR2 is SYDVKM. The CDR3 covers 11 residues. CDR3 sequence reads: CASSSRPEAFF. In DNA, the CDR3 is TGTGCCAGCAGTTCCAGACCTGAAGCTTTCTTT.

This clonotype was counted ten times or more. The CDR3 sequence: CASSETGHTEAFF. CDR3 nucleotide sequence: TGTGCCAGCTCAGAAACAGGGCACACTGAAGCTTTCTTT. The chain is built from TRBV18 and TRBJ1-1, with D maybe TRBD1 (6 bases). The CDR3 extends over 13 amino acids. The V and J ends lost 5 bases and 3 bases respectively, with 10 bases between them. Germline V gives CDR1 KGHSH, CDR2 LQKENI.

This clonotype was observed a few times. The chain is built from TRBV28 and TRBJ1-3; TRBD1 is a possible D gene (5 bases). V shed 5 bases and J shed 0 bases, with 14 bases lying between them. Germline loops: CDR1 MDHEN, CDR2 SYDVKM. The CDR3 has 16 amino acids. CDR3 residues: CASSPRDWSSGNTIYF. The CDR3 bases are TGTGCCAGCAGTCCCCGGGACTGGAGCTCTGGAAACACCATATATTTT.

The V call is TRBV14, the J call TRBJ1-5; unclear D gene. The CDR3 length is 12 residues. The V end lost 2 bases, the J end lost 5 bases, and 4 bases lay between the germline ends. The germline V gene encodes CDR1 SGHDN and CDR2 FVKESK. The CDR3 reads CASSQRDQPQHF. As DNA, the CDR3 is TGTGCCAGCAGCCAAAGAGATCAGCCCCAGCATTTT.

A word on this clonotype: Given a much more abundant clone one base away, this may be a read error. This chain uses TRBV11-2 with TRBJ2-3; D unclear. Deletions cut 4 bases from V and 1 base from J, with 12 bases between. CDR1 and CDR2 from the germline V gene are SGHAT and FQNNGV. The CDR3 loop spans 15 amino acids. CDR3 in amino acids: CASSSGPSGTDTQYF. The CDR3, as DNA: TGTGCCAGCAGCTCCGGGCCATCGGGCACAGATACGCAGTATTTT.

The table lists this clonotype with many counts. The chain couples TRBV4-1 to TRBJ1-2, with 7 bases lining up with TRBD1. Germline V gives CDR1 MGHRA, CDR2 YSYEKL. This CDR3 is 14 amino acids long. J gave up 2 bases and V 0 bases, and 0 bases lay outside the gene matches. CDR3 nucleotides: TGCGCCAGCAGCCAAGACAGGGGGAACTATGGCTACACCTTC. Its translation: CASSQDRGNYGYTF.